What follows are 17 T cell receptor beta chains derived from one specimen sequenced in a study of early T cells in non-severe SARS-CoV-2 infection. Each CDR3 protein is one row after TCRdb ran MiXCR on the 5' RACE reads. This sample carries about 66,000 distinct CDR3 sequences, 8% to 9.5% of them seen once, and the ten largest clones take around 3.5%. Sequenced sample: whole blood. The receptors shown here come from an adult who was a healthcare worker with PCR-confirmed SARS-CoV-2 infection or an uninfected control (not recorded which).

This clonotype was seen many times. The CDR3 nucleotides are TGTGCCAGCTCACCACTGGGGGTGGTGGATGAGCAGTTCTTC. This encodes CASSPLGVVDEQFF. The chain recombines TRBV18 with TRBJ2-1; D is possibly TRBD1 or TRBD2 (5 bases each). Germline V lookup: CDR1 KGHSH, CDR2 LQKENI. This CDR3 is 14 amino acids long. Trimming pared 1 base from V and 8 bases from J, leaving 12 bases between. The whole variable domain, filled in from reference TRBV18 and TRBJ2-1, reads NAGVMQNPRHLVRRRGQEARLRCSPMKGHSHVYWYRQLPEEGLKFMVYLQKENIIDESGMPKERFSAEFPKEGPSILRIQQVVRGDSAAYFCASSPLGVVDEQFFGPGTRLTVL.

This clonotype was counted a few times. This chain joins TRBV30 and TRBJ2-3; TRBD1 aligns across 7 bases. CDR1 is GTSNPN and CDR2 is SVGIG in the germline V gene (reference sequence). The CDR3 is made up of 13 amino acids. J lost 6 bases, V lost 3 bases, and 6 bases had no gene match. The CDR3 here is CAWRQGKWDTQYF. The CDR3 DNA is TGTGCCTGGAGACAGGGGAAGTGGGATACGCAGTATTTT.

V gene TRBV20-1 combines with J gene TRBJ1-2, with 9 bases fitting TRBD1. The germline V gene has CDR1 DFQATT and CDR2 SNEGSKA (reference sequence). Unmatched junction bases numbered 10, after V lost 5 bases and J lost 12 bases. This CDR3 comprises 12 residues. The DNA for the CDR3 is TGCAGTGCTGGGGGACAGGGCCTTGTCGACACCTTC. It is translated as CSAGGQGLVDTF.

As DNA, the CDR3 is TGTGCCAGCAGCTCGGGACTAGCCGGCGGGGAGCTGTTTTTT. As protein: CASSSGLAGGELFF. This chain uses TRBV7-6 with TRBJ2-2, with TRBD2 identical over 9 bases. The CDR3 has 14 residues. In germline, CDR1 is SGHVS, CDR2 FNYEAQ. The V segment lost 4 bases and the J segment 7 bases; nucleotides outside the gene matches: 4.

The V and J genes are TRBV6-6 and TRBJ2-2; 9 nucleotides agree with TRBD1. The junction had 3 bases not matched to a gene; V was cut back by 5 bases and J by 2 bases. The germline CDR1 and CDR2 sequences are MNHNY and SVGAGI (reference sequence). CDR3 size: 15 residues. DNA of the CDR3: TGTGCCAGCAGTACAGGGGGCGGAAACACCGGGGAGCTGTTTTTT. Its protein is CASSTGGGNTGELFF.

This chain connects TRBV20-1 to TRBJ2-3, with D perhaps matching TRBD1 or TRBD2 (5 bases each). The germline V gene has CDR1 DFQATT and CDR2 SNEGSKA (reference sequence). There are 13 residues in the CDR3. Trimming left V 3 bases short and J 3 bases short, with 10 bases between. The CDR3 DNA sequence: TGCAGTGCTAGTTGGGGGAGAACAGATACGCAGTATTTT. Its protein product is CSASWGRTDTQYF.

By sample share, this clonotype is medium-sized. The chain joins TRBV14 to TRBJ1-2; D perhaps matches TRBD1 (6 bases). This CDR3 has 14 amino acids. The ends were cut back, 1 base at V and 8 bases at J, with 14 bases in the middle. Germline V gene data show CDR1 as SGHDN and CDR2 as FVKESK. CDR3: CASSQVTGSSGYTF. The DNA of the CDR3 is TGTGCCAGCAGCCAAGTGACAGGAAGCTCCGGCTACACCTTC.

The genes are TRBV5-5 and TRBJ2-5; 12 nucleotides line up with TRBD2. The CDR3 covers 14 residues. Germline loops: CDR1 SGHKS, CDR2 YYEKEE (reference sequence). The J segment lost 5 bases and the V segment lost 4 bases, leaving 3 bases of the junction unmatched. The DNA for the CDR3 is TGTGCCAGCAGCGGGACTAGCGGGCACGAGACCCAGTACTTC. As protein: CASSGTSGHETQYF.

This clonotype was picked up many times. V usage is TRBV29-1 and J usage is TRBJ2-1; D may be TRBD2 (7 bases). The CDR3 runs 15 residues. Trimming removed 7 bases at V and 8 bases at J, with 24 bases between. Germline CDR1 reads SQVTM; CDR2 reads ANQGSEA. CDR3 sequence: CSALGQNRGGDEQFF. In nucleotides, the CDR3 is TGCAGCGCCCTAGGACAGAACAGAGGGGGGGATGAGCAGTTCTTC.

This clonotype was detected many times. The chain combines TRBV10-3 with TRBJ2-6; D gene ambiguous. The CDR3 runs to 15 residues. In germline, CDR1 is ENHRY, CDR2 SYGVKD. The V gene lost 3 bases and the J gene lost 0 bases, with 6 bases spanning the gap. The CDR3 DNA reads as TGTGCCATCAGTGACCGGAGCTCTGGGGCCAACGTCCTGACTTTC. It yields the protein CAISDRSSGANVLTF.

In this sample, this clonotype turned up many times. The chain joins TRBV27 to TRBJ2-3; 8 positions agree with TRBD2. Trimming took 4 bases from V and 5 from J; bases not matched to a gene: 2. Per germline, CDR1 MNHEY and CDR2 SMNVEV (reference sequence). The CDR3 sequence is 13 residues long. The CDR3 region is CASSSREGDTQYF. CDR3 bases: TGTGCCAGCAGTTCCCGGGAGGGAGATACGCAGTATTTT.

This clonotype was observed a handful of times. The chain recombines TRBV7-2 with TRBJ2-3, with TRBD2 identical over 11 bases. This CDR3 region has 16 residues. With 5 bases clipped from V and 0 bases from J, the junction kept 4 bases outside the gene matches. Germline-derived CDR1 and CDR2 are SGHTA and FQGNSA. The CDR3 reads CASSATSGVSTDTQYF. In DNA form, the CDR3 reads TGTGCCAGCAGCGCGACTAGCGGGGTGAGCACAGATACGCAGTATTTT. The full variable domain, in which reference TRBV7-2 and TRBJ2-3 provide the parts outside the CDR3, is GAGVSQSPSNKVTEKGKDVELRCDPISGHTALYWYRQSLGQGLEFLIYFQGNSAPDKSGLPSDRFSAERTGGSVSTLTIQRTQQEDSAVYLCASSATSGVSTDTQYFGPGTRLTVL.

This clonotype was picked up a small number of times. This rearrangement joins TRBV21-1 to TRBJ1-5; TRBD1, the table's D call, was not compared with the DNA. TRBV21-1 is a recognized pseudogene. This CDR3 has 15 amino acids. CDR3 residues: CASSKIRTDDQPQHF. The CDR3 bases are TGTGCCAGCAGCAAAATAAGGACAGACGATCAGCCCCAGCATTTT.

In its sample, this clonotype was seen many times. The chain has TRBV2 and TRBJ2-7, with unresolved D. CDR1 is SNHLY and CDR2 is FYNNEI in the germline V gene. Trimming cost V 7 bases and J 5 bases, with 21 bases left between them. The CDR3 covers 15 residues. DNA of the CDR3: TGTGCCAGCAAACAGATGGTCAGGATAGATAACGAGCAGTACTTC. It encodes CASKQMVRIDNEQYF.

The chain recombines TRBV19 with TRBJ1-1, with TRBD1 identical over 7 bases. Germline V lookup: CDR1 LNHDA, CDR2 SQIVND (reference sequence). The CDR3 consists of 13 residues. The V gene end was trimmed by 6 bases and the J gene end by 6 bases; junction bases not matched to a gene: 7. The CDR3 sequence: CASSLTGVAEAFF. The CDR3 region has the DNA TGTGCCAGTAGCCTCACAGGGGTCGCTGAAGCTTTCTTT.

This clonotype was recorded a few times. The rearrangement uses TRBV19 and TRBJ2-2; the D call may be TRBD1 or TRBD2 (5 bases each). This CDR3 spans 14 amino acids. The germline gives CDR1 LNHDA, CDR2 SQIVND (reference sequence). Trimming left V 9 bases short and J 0 bases short, with 11 bases between. In DNA form, the CDR3 reads TGTGCCAGCCCGGGACCTACGAACACCGGGGAGCTGTTTTTT. Translating it yields CASPGPTNTGELFF.

The chain links TRBV9 to TRBJ2-2; 9 bases align to TRBD1. The V gene's germline CDR1 is SGDLS and CDR2 YYNGEE. The CDR3 has 16 residues. V lost 0 bases and J lost 4; bases outside the gene matches: 4. The CDR3 DNA follows: TGTGCCAGCAGCGTAGGGAACAGGGGGCGCACCGGGGAGCTGTTTTTT. This gives the protein CASSVGNRGRTGELFF.